This record concerns one T cell receptor (beta chain) sequence. Assay: immunoSEQ multiplex PCR; the TCRdb copy retains only in-frame clones and omits some. The data show around 130,000 clones, more than 70% seen once. This sample was taken from a study of control samples from healthy donors and cancer patients. The V gene lost 6 bases and the J gene lost 7 bases, with 16 bases spanning the gap. Germline V gene data show CDR1 as LGHNA and CDR2 as YNFKEQ. The CDR3 spans 15 residues. Sequencing was performed on blood. V is TRBV4-2 and J is TRBJ1-6; tentative D call: TRBD1 (5 bases). This receptor was taken from a man aged 50 to 60 in good health. The CDR3 DNA reads TGTGCCAGCAGGGGTCCGCCACGGGGCAATTCACCCCTCCACTTT. Its protein is CASRGPPRGNSPLHF.